This entry lists 12 T cell receptor beta chains sequenced from one sample in a study of human T cells and chemical hapten exposure (TCRdb year 2021). Receptor amplification or capture employed RACE. TCRdb names NextSeq 500 as the instrument used. TCRdb trimmed public reads at Q25 via fastp, called clones via MiXCR and kept in-frame beta chains. Each record represents a unique CDR3 protein, reported with the most common genes and DNA among its rows. This sample is represented by 85,000 to 95,000 distinct CDR3 sequences; about 10% of them were singletons. Jointly, the top ten make up around 2.1% of the sample. This sample's time point label indicates: patch test 2, 6 weeks after DPC sensitization. In light of the paper, this sample's treatment or condition label describes: therapeutic diphenylcyclopropenone sensitization with weekly scalp DPC. Sequencing used whole blood, obtained in connection with sensitization to the hapten diphenylcyclopropenone (DPC). The receptor source for this set is a middle-aged man with alopecia areata. Some clones in this sample may be carry-over from other donors' samples.

The chain couples TRBV6-5 to TRBJ2-6; TRBD1 matches at 10 bases. There are 20 residues in the CDR3. V shed 7 bases, J shed 0 bases, and the junction held 15 bases outside the gene matches. Germline loops: CDR1 MNHEY, CDR2 SVGAGI. The CDR3 coding sequence is TGTGCCAGCACCCTTGTCCCGGGACAGGGGAGGGGCTCTGGGGCCAACGTCCTGACTTTC. This sequence encodes CASTLVPGQGRGSGANVLTF.

A few counts support this clonotype. This rearrangement joins TRBV14 to TRBJ2-1; 14 bases match TRBD2. Germline V gives CDR1 SGHDN, CDR2 FVKESK. V was pared by 1 base and J by 7 bases, with 3 bases of the junction left unmatched. CDR3 size: 16 residues. CDR3 protein: CASSQAGLAGDNEQFF. CDR3 coding DNA: TGTGCCAGCAGCCAAGCGGGACTAGCGGGAGATAATGAGCAGTTCTTC.

The chain combines TRBV4-3 with TRBJ2-5; 10 nucleotides align to TRBD2. In germline, CDR1 is LGHNA, CDR2 YSLEER. The CDR3 covers 18 residues. V gave up 0 bases and J gave up 4 bases; unmatched junction bases: 11. CDR3 region: CASSQDRLIAGGVETQYF. DNA of the CDR3: TGCGCCAGCAGCCAAGATAGGTTGATAGCGGGAGGCGTAGAGACCCAGTACTTC.

This clonotype was picked up a small number of times. In DNA, the CDR3 is TGCGCCAGCAGCCAAGATCAGTCGCCAGGCGGCACTGAAGCTTTCTTT. This sequence encodes CASSQDQSPGGTEAFF. The chain carries TRBV4-1 and TRBJ1-1; the D is unclear. There are 16 residues in the CDR3. Looked up from germline, CDR1 is MGHRA and CDR2 is YSYEKL. V lost 0 bases to trimming and J lost 4 bases, with 15 bases between them.

This clonotype appeared many times. V usage is TRBV7-9 and J usage is TRBJ2-7, with 12 positions matching TRBD2. Germline CDR1 is SEHNR and CDR2 is FQNEAQ (reference sequence). This CDR3 has 14 residues. V shed 6 bases, J shed 0 bases, and the junction held 0 bases outside the gene matches. The CDR3 loop reads CASRTSGSSYEQYF. In DNA, the CDR3 is TGTGCCAGCAGGACTAGCGGGAGCTCCTACGAGCAGTACTTC. Variable domain in full (rest from reference TRBV7-9 and TRBJ2-7): DTGVSQNPRHKITKRGQNVTFRCDPISEHNRLYWYRQTLGQGPEFLTYFQNEAQLEKSRLLSDRFSAERPKGSFSTLEIQRTEQGDSAMYLCASRTSGSSYEQYFGPGTRLTVT.

This clonotype was detected a few times. The rearrangement joins TRBV19 to TRBJ1-1; tentatively, D is TRBD1 (5 bases). Looked up from germline, CDR1 is LNHDA and CDR2 is SQIVND (reference sequence). The CDR3 loop spans 14 amino acids. Trimming removed 3 bases from V and 2 bases from J, with 10 bases in between. In nucleotides, the CDR3 is TGTGCCAGTAGTATCAGGGCCTCCAACACTGAAGCTTTCTTT. Translated: CASSIRASNTEAFF.

This clonotype was detected only a few times. This chain connects TRBV14 to TRBJ2-4; tentatively, D is TRBD2 (6 bases). Germline V gives CDR1 SGHDN, CDR2 FVKESK. Between the trimmed V and J ends, which lost 2 bases and 0 bases, there was a span of 8 bases. The CDR3 length is 15 residues. Here the CDR3 DNA reads TGTGCCAGCAGCCAACCGGGACTAGCCAAAAACATTCAGTACTTC. Its protein is CASSQPGLAKNIQYF.

This clonotype was found a few times. The J gene is TRBJ2-3, the V gene TRBV2; the D call may be TRBD1 or TRBD2 (5 bases each). CDR1 is SNHLY and CDR2 is FYNNEI in the germline V gene. The ends were cut back, 1 base at V and 10 bases at J, with 18 bases in the middle. The CDR3 extends over 15 amino acids. The CDR3 region is CASSEEGMRGAPQYF. CDR3 sequence (DNA): TGTGCCAGCAGTGAAGAGGGAATGCGAGGGGCTCCGCAGTATTTT.

J is TRBJ2-3 and V is TRBV10-3, with D perhaps TRBD2 (6 bases). Looked up from germline, CDR1 is ENHRY and CDR2 is SYGVKD. The CDR3 runs 13 residues. V was shortened by 8 bases and J by 0 bases, with 9 bases between the two germline ends. This CDR3 reads CAIGLASTDTQYF. Written as DNA, the CDR3 is TGTGCCATCGGGCTAGCGAGCACAGATACGCAGTATTTT.

Only a few counts were recorded for this clonotype. The CDR3 nucleotides are TGTGCCAGCAGTGAAGTCGGGGATTCCTACAATGAGCAGTTCTTC. Amino acids: CASSEVGDSYNEQFF. V usage is TRBV6-1 and J usage is TRBJ2-1, with D possibly matching TRBD2 (5 bases). V was trimmed by 1 base and J by 1 base, leaving 8 bases between them. The V gene's germline CDR1 is MNHNS and CDR2 SASEGT. The CDR3 runs to 15 residues.

The chain combines TRBV19 with TRBJ1-5; 8 bases fit TRBD1. V shed 5 bases, J shed 5 bases, and the junction held 2 bases outside the gene matches. The CDR3 is 13 residues long. The germline gives CDR1 LNHDA, CDR2 SQIVND (reference sequence). This CDR3 is CASSGTGYQPQHF. The DNA of the CDR3 is TGTGCCAGTAGTGGGACAGGCTATCAGCCCCAGCATTTT.

The chain recombines TRBV28 with TRBJ2-5; D may be TRBD2 (5 bases). This CDR3 spans 12 amino acids. Germline V gene sequence: CDR1 MDHEN, CDR2 SYDVKM. Trimming took 7 bases from V and 2 from J, leaving 8 bases between them. For the CDR3, the DNA is TGTGCCAGCAAGGCGGGTCAAGAGACCCAGTACTTC. It yields the protein CASKAGQETQYF. The entire variable domain, with the rest obtained from reference TRBV28 and TRBJ2-5, is as follows: DVKVTQSSRYLVKRTGEKVFLECVQDMDHENMFWYRQDPGLGLRLIYFSYDVKMKEKGDIPEGYSVSREKKERFSLILESASTNQTSMYLCASKAGQETQYFGPGTRLLVL.